These 14 T cell receptor beta chains originate from one sample sequenced in a study of TIL therapy for anti-PD-1-resistant metastatic lung cancer. The libraries were made with immunoSEQ v3. This table comes from immunoSEQ multiplex PCR, and its TCRdb copy is limited to in-frame clones, with some not included. The data contain some 57,000 clones, over 75% of them seen just once; the ten biggest clones take up 2.5% to 3%. Time point here: pre-treatment sample, taken before nivolumab and TIL therapy. Here the sequenced sample was blood, taken at baseline. These receptors all come from a person aged 25-85 years with non-small cell lung cancer.

The genes are TRBV14 and TRBJ2-2; D might be TRBD1 or TRBD2, each matching 5 bases. This CDR3 has 15 residues. CDR1 and CDR2 from the germline V gene are SGHDN and FVKESK. V lost 0 bases to trimming and J lost 4 bases, with 9 bases between them. In DNA, the CDR3 is TGTGCCAGCAGCCAAGATAGTGGGGGCACCGGGGAGCTGTTTTTT. Protein: CASSQDSGGTGELFF.

The chain recombines TRBV11-2 with TRBJ2-7; 12 bases fit TRBD2. Per the germline V gene, CDR1 is SGHAT and CDR2 is FQNNGV. The CDR3 is made up of 14 amino acids. J was trimmed by 3 bases and V by 4 bases; bases with no gene match: 1. This CDR3 reads CASSSGLAGYEQYF. CDR3 DNA sequence: TGTGCCAGCAGCTCGGGACTAGCGGGCTACGAGCAGTACTTC.

This clone was seen a handful of times. The chain uses TRBV2 and TRBJ1-5; 7 bases align to TRBD1. With V trimmed by 4 bases and J by 0 bases, 0 bases remained unmatched. Germline V CDR1 and CDR2: SNHLY, FYNNEI. The CDR3 runs to 14 residues. The CDR3 spells CASSGQGSNQPQHF. The CDR3 nucleotides are TGTGCCAGCAGTGGACAGGGTAGCAATCAGCCCCAGCATTTT.

The chain uses TRBV30 and TRBJ2-3; 10 bases fit TRBD2. There are 15 residues in the CDR3. Germline assignment: CDR1 GTSNPN and CDR2 SVGIG (reference sequence). V lost 3 bases and J lost 9; bases outside the gene matches: 12. CDR3 DNA: TGTGCCTGGAGAAAAATAGCGGGGGGACAGATAACGCAGTATTTT. Translated: CAWRKIAGGQITQYF.

This rearrangement joins TRBV2 to TRBJ2-7; D is unresolved. The CDR3 extends over 14 amino acids. V gave up 3 bases and J gave up 0 bases, with 9 bases separating them. Germline values: CDR1 SNHLY, CDR2 FYNNEI. DNA of the CDR3: TGTGCCAGCAGTGAGTACCTTAGCTCCTACGAGCAGTACTTC. This sequence encodes CASSEYLSSYEQYF.

The rearrangement joins TRBV5-5 to TRBJ2-5; D gene unclear. Trimming stripped 4 bases from V and 3 bases from J, with 10 bases between. The germline V gene encodes CDR1 SGHKS and CDR2 YYEKEE (reference sequence). The CDR3 contains 13 residues. The CDR3 sequence is CASSQNREETQYF. The CDR3 coding sequence is TGTGCCAGCAGCCAAAACCGCGAAGAGACCCAGTACTTC.

V and J are TRBV19 and TRBJ1-5; no reliable D call. There are 15 residues in the CDR3. Germline lookup yields CDR1 LNHDA and CDR2 SQIVND (reference sequence). V lost 5 bases, J lost 4 bases, and 15 bases lay in between. The CDR3 sequence is CASSGRHTANQPQHF. DNA for the CDR3: TGTGCCAGTAGTGGCAGACATACCGCAAATCAGCCCCAGCATTTT.

This rearrangement joins TRBV19 to TRBJ1-6; 9 positions match TRBD1. V dropped 7 bases and J dropped 10; count of bases not matched to a gene: 5. The CDR3 has 13 residues. The V gene's germline CDR1 is LNHDA and CDR2 SQIVND (reference sequence). CDR3 bases: TGTGCCAGTATGGGACAGGGAAGATCACCCCTCCACTTT. This gives the protein CASMGQGRSPLHF. The complete variable domain, with remaining parts taken from reference TRBV19 and TRBJ1-6, reads DGGITQSPKYLFRKEGQNVTLSCEQNLNHDAMYWYRQDPGQGLRLIYYSQIVNDFQKGDIAEGYSVSREKKESFPLTVTSAQKNPTAFYLCASMGQGRSPLHFGNGTRLTVT.

V gene TRBV9 combines with J gene TRBJ1-1; D is possibly TRBD1 (5 bases). This CDR3 is 15 amino acids long. CDR1 and CDR2 from the germline V gene are SGDLS and YYNGEE. V was clipped by 3 bases and J by 2 bases, with 14 bases between them. CDR3 nucleotide sequence: TGTGCCAGCAGCGGCCGGGAACAGGTCAACACTGAAGCTTTCTTT. Translated, it gives CASSGREQVNTEAFF.

CDR3 amino acids: CASTTDRSNTGELFF. The CDR3 coding sequence is TGTGCCAGCACCACGGACAGATCGAACACCGGGGAGCTGTTTTTT. This chain connects TRBV2 to TRBJ2-2, with D perhaps matching TRBD1 (6 bases). Trimming took 7 bases from V and 0 from J, leaving 12 bases between them. CDR3 size: 15 residues. Germline CDR1 is SNHLY and CDR2 is FYNNEI.

The genes are TRBV28 and TRBJ2-2, with TRBD2 matching over 7 bases. V dropped 1 base and J dropped 7; count of bases not matched to a gene: 6. The V gene's germline CDR1 is MDHEN and CDR2 SYDVKM. This CDR3 spans 15 amino acids. CDR3 DNA: TGTGCCAGCAGTTTATCCCGGGGGGACGTCGGGGAGCTGTTTTTT. This gives the protein CASSLSRGDVGELFF.

This chain connects TRBV7-3 to TRBJ2-7; D may be TRBD2 (5 bases). The CDR3 is 13 residues long. Germline V gene sequence: CDR1 SGHTA, CDR2 FQGTGA. The ends were cut back, 2 bases at V and 4 bases at J, with 9 bases in the middle. The CDR3 protein is CASSLGRFYEQYF. Written as DNA, the CDR3 is TGTGCCAGCAGCTTAGGGAGATTTTACGAGCAGTACTTC.

As DNA, the CDR3 is TGTGCCAGCAGTGGAACAGGGGCTGGGGCCAACGTCCTGACTTTC. It specifies CASSGTGAGANVLTF. The chain is built from TRBV3-1 (or the pseudogene TRBV3-2) and TRBJ2-6; 7 bases map to TRBD1. CDR3 length equals 15 residues. V lost 6 bases and J lost 2; bases outside the gene matches: 4. CDR1 and CDR2 (germline): LGHDT, YNNKEL (reference sequence).

J is TRBJ2-7 and V is TRBV6-5; 9 nucleotides line up with TRBD2. The V gene's germline CDR1 is MNHEY and CDR2 SVGAGI. The trim removed 8 bases at V and 5 bases at J, leaving 13 bases unmatched. There are 15 residues in the CDR3. The CDR3 region has the DNA TGTGCCAGCGCAGGGTGGCTAGCGGGATTGGACGAGCAGTACTTC. Its protein product is CASAGWLAGLDEQYF.